Detailed here is one T cell receptor beta chain. As yet, its antigen is unknown. This sample was taken from a study of identical twins. General study results and limits: Twins shared out-of-frame alpha sequences with excess low generation probability. Cross-sectional statistical analysis was relied on for the conclusions, without the same donors being followed. There were fewer insertions in abundant cord blood beta clonotypes, but memory repertoires showed no such pattern.

A universal primer site was added by template switching, and unique molecular identifiers were carried by the cDNA. TCRdb reanalysed the 5' RACE reads using MiXCR and keeps one entry per CDR3 protein. Of around 1.7 million distinct CDR3 sequences listed, about 31% are singletons. Per germline, CDR1 MNHNS and CDR2 SASEGT. The V segment lost 9 bases and the J segment 4 bases; nucleotides outside the gene matches: 11. The length of the CDR3 is 15 residues. This chain uses TRBV6-1 with TRBJ1-3; 8 nucleotides align to TRBD1. The specimen was cord blood. The TCR comes from a newborn girl in good health. Written as DNA, the CDR3 is TGTGCCAGAGGACAGGGCGAGGTGTTAGGAAACACCATATATTTT. Its translation is CARGQGEVLGNTIYF.